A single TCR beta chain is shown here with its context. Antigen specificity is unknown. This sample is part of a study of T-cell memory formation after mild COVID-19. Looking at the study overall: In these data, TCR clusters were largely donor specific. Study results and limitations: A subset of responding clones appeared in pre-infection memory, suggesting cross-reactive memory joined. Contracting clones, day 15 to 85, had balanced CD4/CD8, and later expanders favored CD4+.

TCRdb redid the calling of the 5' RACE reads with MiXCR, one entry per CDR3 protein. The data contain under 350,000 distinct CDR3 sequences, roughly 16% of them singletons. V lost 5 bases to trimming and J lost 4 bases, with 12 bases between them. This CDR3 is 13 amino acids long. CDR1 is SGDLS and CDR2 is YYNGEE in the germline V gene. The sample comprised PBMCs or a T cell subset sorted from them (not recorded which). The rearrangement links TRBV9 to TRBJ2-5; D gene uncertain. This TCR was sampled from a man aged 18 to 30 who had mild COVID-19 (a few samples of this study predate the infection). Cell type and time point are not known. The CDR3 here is CASSENFGETQYF. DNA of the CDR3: TGTGCCAGCAGTGAAAACTTCGGAGAGACCCAGTACTTC.